The 28 T cell receptor beta chains in this list originate from one sample, sequenced in a study of T cells after posttransplantation cyclophosphamide. Treatment was busulfan-fludarabine conditioning, a marrow graft, and cyclophosphamide on days +3 and +4. TCRdb's table, derived via immunoSEQ multiplex PCR, lists solely in-frame clones and lacks some. The sample holds a few thousand clones; around 80% are singletons and the top ten take roughly 6.5%. Here the sequenced sample was CD4+ T cells sorted from blood, taken about 37 weeks after a stem cell transplant with posttransplant cyclophosphamide. These receptors all come from a young adult male patient who received an allogeneic stem cell transplant from a related donor, was CMV-positive, and had no GVHD. Some T cells may be graft donor cells.

This rearrangement joins TRBV12-5 to TRBJ1-4, with 9 bases aligning to TRBD1. The ends lost 5 bases at V and 8 bases at J; junction bases unmatched: 18. The CDR3 is 18 amino acids. Germline V gene lookup returns CDR1 LGHNT and CDR2 FRNRAP. This CDR3 reads CASGLGGTGPTRNEKLFF. The CDR3 nucleotides read TGTGCTAGTGGTCTAGGGGGGACAGGGCCCACTCGAAACGAAAAACTGTTTTTT.

V is TRBV7-2 and J is TRBJ2-7; 14 nucleotides agree with TRBD2. Germline CDR1 and CDR2: SGHTA and FQGNSA. The ends lost 5 bases at V and 2 bases at J; junction bases unmatched: 2. The CDR3 length is 15 residues. The CDR3 protein is CASSATSGRAYEQYF. CDR3 sequence (DNA): TGTGCCAGCAGCGCGACTAGCGGGAGGGCCTACGAGCAGTACTTC.

The gene calls are TRBV19 and TRBJ2-1; 8 bases agree with TRBD1. The CDR3 loop spans 13 amino acids. Germline CDR1 is LNHDA and CDR2 is SQIVND (reference sequence). V lost 5 bases and J lost 7; bases outside the gene matches: 4. CDR3 in DNA: TGTGCCAGTAGTCAGGGGGCTCAAAATGAGCAGTTCTTC. This translates into CASSQGAQNEQFF.

Only one count was recorded for this clone. In nucleotides, the CDR3 is TGTGCCAGCCGCCCGTGGGACAGGGGGCTAGAGACCCAGTACTTC. It codes for CASRPWDRGLETQYF. This rearrangement joins TRBV21-1 to TRBJ2-5; the table's D call, TRBD1, has no DNA check behind it. TRBV21-1 is given as a pseudogene. This CDR3 region has 15 residues.

V gene TRBV9 combines with J gene TRBJ2-3; 12 positions match TRBD2. V shed 4 bases and J 6 bases; nucleotides not matched to a gene: 12. CDR1 and CDR2 (germline): SGDLS, YYNGEE. This CDR3 has 17 residues. CDR3: CASSSQMLAGGPDTQYF. CDR3 nucleotide sequence: TGTGCCAGCAGCTCCCAGATGCTAGCGGGGGGGCCGGATACGCAGTATTTT.

This chain joins TRBV6-5 and TRBJ1-1; possible D gene TRBD1, 6 bases. CDR3 length: 14 amino acids. CDR1 is MNHEY, CDR2 SVGAGI, per germline. V lost 2 bases to trimming and J lost 4 bases, with 11 bases between them. The CDR3 DNA sequence: TGTGCCAGCAGTTACGGAACAGGGATCACTGAAGCTTTCTTT. Translating gives CASSYGTGITEAFF.

The V gene is TRBV6-6, the J gene TRBJ1-2; the D gene is possibly TRBD1 (5 bases). Germline V lookup: CDR1 MNHNY, CDR2 SVGAGI (reference sequence). V was cut by 0 bases and J by 8 bases, with 13 bases left in between. The CDR3 sequence is 14 residues long. The CDR3 coding sequence is TGTGCCAGCAGTTACTCGATTCAGGGCGGCGGCTACACCTTC. This sequence encodes CASSYSIQGGGYTF.

This chain uses TRBV4-1 with TRBJ2-7, with D maybe TRBD1 (6 bases). Germline lookup yields CDR1 MGHRA and CDR2 YSYEKL. Trimming cost V 4 bases and J 5 bases, with 12 bases left between them. The CDR3 runs 13 residues. CDR3 in DNA: TGCGCCAGCAGCCTCGGGACATCAGACGAGCAGTACTTC. Encoded protein: CASSLGTSDEQYF.

This clone has only one observation. The rearrangement links TRBV9 to TRBJ2-7, with D maybe TRBD1 (5 bases). There are 14 residues in the CDR3. Trimming removed 3 bases from V and 3 bases from J, with 13 bases in between. The germline V gene encodes CDR1 SGDLS and CDR2 YYNGEE. For the CDR3, the DNA is TGTGCCAGCAGCGAGTTGACAGTTTACTACGAGCAGTACTTC. This translates into CASSELTVYYEQYF.

V gene TRBV7-2 combines with J gene TRBJ1-2; 10 nucleotides align to TRBD1. The CDR3 has 15 amino acids. From germline, CDR1 is SGHTA and CDR2 FQGNSA. V gave up 5 bases and J gave up 0 bases; unmatched junction bases: 3. The CDR3 coding sequence is TGTGCCAGCAGCGTCGGACAGGGGGCTAACTATGGCTACACCTTC. Translated, it gives CASSVGQGANYGYTF.

The chain employs TRBV5-6 and TRBJ2-7; no definite D call. Trimming left V 4 bases short and J 3 bases short, with 11 bases between. The CDR3 contains 13 residues. Germline values: CDR1 SGHDT, CDR2 YYEEEE. This chain's CDR3 is CASSSLRGYEQYF. CDR3 in DNA: TGTGCCAGCAGCAGTTTACGCGGCTACGAGCAGTACTTC. The full variable domain, with the rest looked up from reference TRBV5-6 and TRBJ2-7, is DAGVTQSPTHLIKTRGQQVTLRCSPKSGHDTVSWYQQALGQGPQFIFQYYEEEERQRGNFPDRFSGHQFPNYSSELNVNALLLGDSALYLCASSSLRGYEQYFGPGTRLTVT.

The chain recombines TRBV15 with TRBJ2-7; D might be TRBD1 (6 bases). CDR3 length equals 13 residues. The ends were cut back, 5 bases at V and 1 base at J, with 9 bases in the middle. The germline V gene encodes CDR1 LNHNV and CDR2 YYDKDF (reference sequence). CDR3 protein: CATSRGTSYEQYF. The CDR3 DNA sequence: TGTGCCACCAGCCGAGGGACATCCTACGAGCAGTACTTC.

This clone came up once. The chain carries TRBV19 and TRBJ1-1; TRBD1 aligns across 10 bases. J lost 0 bases, V lost 3 bases, and 7 bases had no gene match. The germline gives CDR1 LNHDA, CDR2 SQIVND (reference sequence). The CDR3 extends over 17 amino acids. CDR3 amino acids: CASSIPTGGGMNTEAFF. The DNA of the CDR3 is TGTGCCAGTAGTATCCCGACAGGGGGCGGCATGAACACTGAAGCTTTCTTT.

This clone has only a few counts. The same CDR3 is also encoded by other DNA sequences in this sample. V usage is TRBV14 and J usage is TRBJ1-6; D gene uncertain. The CDR3 runs 17 residues. The germline gives CDR1 SGHDN, CDR2 FVKESK. The V end was cut by 5 bases, the J end by 5 bases, with 19 bases between. The CDR3 DNA is TGTGCCAGCAGCGATCAGAGGTCCTCTATTCATAATTCACCCCTCCACTTT. Amino acid sequence: CASSDQRSSIHNSPLHF.

J is TRBJ2-1 and V is TRBV20-1; D is unclear. Germline V gene data show CDR1 as DFQATT and CDR2 as SNEGSKA (reference sequence). This CDR3 contains 10 residues. The V end lost 7 bases, the J end lost 8 bases, and 9 bases lay between the germline ends. The CDR3: CSVGSYEQFF. CDR3 sequence (DNA): TGCAGTGTTGGTAGCTATGAGCAGTTCTTC.

The chain carries TRBV25-1 and TRBJ2-2, with TRBD1 matching 11 bases. Germline CDR1 reads MGHDK; CDR2 reads SYGVNS. V lost 4 bases, J lost 6 bases, and 4 bases stayed unmatched. The CDR3 covers 15 residues. The CDR3 reads CASSAGTGGAGELFF. DNA for the CDR3: TGTGCCAGCAGTGCGGGGACAGGGGGTGCCGGGGAGCTGTTTTTT. Looking up the rest from reference TRBV25-1 and TRBJ2-2 gives the full variable domain: EADIYQTPRYLVIGTGKKITLECSQTMGHDKMYWYQQDPGMELHLIHYSYGVNSTEKGDLSSESTVSRIRTEHFPLTLESARPSHTSQYLCASSAGTGGAGELFFGEGSRLTVL.

The CDR3: CASSLYRGLRDTEAFF. The DNA for the CDR3 is TGTGCCAGCAGCTTGTACAGGGGCCTACGGGACACTGAAGCTTTCTTT. The V call is TRBV5-8, the J call TRBJ1-1; the match to TRBD1 covers 7 bases. Germline CDR1 is SGHTS and CDR2 is YDEGEE. The J segment lost 3 bases and the V segment lost 1 base, leaving 9 bases of the junction unmatched. This CDR3 region has 16 residues.

The chain recombines TRBV7-3 with TRBJ2-3; 9 nucleotides align to TRBD2. The germline CDR1 and CDR2 sequences are SGHTA and FQGTGA. V was clipped by 4 bases and J by 4 bases; unmatched bases: 9. This CDR3 has 16 residues. The CDR3 protein is CASSSTPGLAADTQYF. The CDR3 bases are TGTGCCAGCAGCTCAACCCCGGGACTAGCAGCAGATACGCAGTATTTT.

This clone has just one count. The rearrangement links TRBV7-8 to TRBJ2-5; 10 nucleotides agree with TRBD2. The V gene end was trimmed by 5 bases and the J gene end by 2 bases; junction bases not matched to a gene: 14. In germline, CDR1 is SGHVS, CDR2 FQNEAQ. This CDR3 is 18 amino acids long. For the CDR3, the DNA is TGTGCCAGCAGCCCCATGGGAGCGGGAGGGCCGCGGCAAGAGACCCAGTACTTC. It encodes CASSPMGAGGPRQETQYF.

The chain employs TRBV7-9 and TRBJ1-2, with TRBD1 matching over 9 bases. The CDR3 extends over 13 amino acids. V was clipped by 11 bases and J by 5 bases; unmatched bases: 9. In germline, CDR1 is SEHNR, CDR2 FQNEAQ (reference sequence). DNA of the CDR3: TGTGCCGGAGATACAGGGGGCGCATATGGCTACACCTTC. Protein sequence: CAGDTGGAYGYTF.

The chain uses TRBV27 and TRBJ2-7; 7 bases agree with TRBD1. The germline V gene has CDR1 MNHEY and CDR2 SMNVEV (reference sequence). V shed 1 base and J 6 bases; nucleotides not matched to a gene: 9. The CDR3 is made up of 15 amino acids. The CDR3 nucleotides read TGTGCCAGCAGTTTATTAGACCCGACAGGGCGCGAGCAGTACTTC. Amino acids: CASSLLDPTGREQYF.

This rearrangement joins TRBV18 to TRBJ2-2, with D possibly TRBD1 on 6 matching bases. Germline lookup yields CDR1 KGHSH and CDR2 LQKENI. The CDR3 is made up of 18 amino acids. The V end was cut by 3 bases, the J end by 6 bases, with 23 bases between. DNA for the CDR3: TGTGCCAGCTCACCGCACCCCCGAGGGGGACCGCGGGCCGGGGAGCTGTTTTTT. Translating gives CASSPHPRGGPRAGELFF.

The V gene is TRBV19, the J gene TRBJ1-6, with TRBD1 as a possible D gene (5 bases). The germline V and J ends were trimmed by 6 bases and 0 bases, with 9 bases remaining between them. There are 15 residues in the CDR3. The V gene's germline CDR1 is LNHDA and CDR2 SQIVND (reference sequence). This CDR3 is CASRWGSSYNSPLHF. In DNA form, the CDR3 reads TGTGCCAGTAGGTGGGGCAGCTCCTATAATTCACCCCTCCACTTT.

The chain recombines TRBV7-9 with TRBJ2-3, with D uncertain. Germline assignment: CDR1 SEHNR and CDR2 FQNEAQ (reference sequence). The CDR3 contains 14 residues. Trimming pared 6 bases from V and 4 bases from J, leaving 14 bases between. CDR3 in amino acids: CASSSRGQSDTQYF. Here the CDR3 DNA reads TGTGCCAGCAGTTCACGAGGCCAGTCAGATACGCAGTATTTT.

Remarks on this clone: An end of the junction does not agree with germline; a read error may underlie this. The V gene is TRBV7-7, the J gene TRBJ2-1, with 7 bases aligning to TRBD1. The CDR3 is 16 amino acids. The germline V gene has CDR1 SSHAT and CDR2 FNYEAQ (reference sequence). CDR3 DNA sequence: TGTGCTAGCAGCTCAAATCCGACAGGGTCGTTCAATGAGCAGTTCTTC. Protein product: CASSSNPTGSFNEQFF.

V gene TRBV9 combines with J gene TRBJ1-5, with a weak D call TRBD1 (5 bases). The CDR3 has 14 residues. Trimming took off 2 bases at V and 9 bases at J, with 15 bases between the two ends. Germline V gene sequence: CDR1 SGDLS, CDR2 YYNGEE. The CDR3 is CASSVGQTEGPQHF. The CDR3 region has the DNA TGTGCCAGCAGCGTGGGGCAGACCGAAGGGCCCCAGCATTTT.

V is TRBV7-2 and J is TRBJ2-1; 14 bases agree with TRBD2. Germline V gene data show CDR1 as SGHTA and CDR2 as FQGNSA. The junction had 10 bases not matched to a gene; V was cut back by 7 bases and J by 14 bases. This CDR3 is built from 14 residues. CDR3 bases: TGTGCCAGCACCCTCGGACTAGCGGGGGGACCAAAGTTCTTC. Its translation: CASTLGLAGGPKFF.

The CDR3 reads CASSQTRTDTQYF. The CDR3, as DNA: TGCGCCAGCAGCCAAACGAGGACAGATACGCAGTATTTT. The J gene is TRBJ2-3, the V gene TRBV4-1; D unresolved. Trimming took off 2 bases at V and 3 bases at J, with 6 bases between the two ends. The CDR3 is made up of 13 amino acids. Germline V gene sequence: CDR1 MGHRA, CDR2 YSYEKL.